The 21 T cell receptor beta chains reported below all come from one sample, sequenced in a study of T cells in narcolepsy. Assay used: immunoSEQ multiplex PCR; TCRdb lists only in-frame clones, some missing. The table includes approximately 30,000 clones, roughly four fifths detected once. The sample taken for sequencing was CD45RA- memory CD4+ T cells from PBMCs. These receptors all come from a human donor with narcolepsy.

This chain's CDR3 is CASSVNTVYGYTF. The CDR3 DNA follows: TGTGCCAGCAGCGTCAATACGGTCTATGGCTACACCTTC. The chain combines TRBV9 with TRBJ1-2; no firm D call. The CDR3 totals 13 residues. V dropped 2 bases and J dropped 4 bases, with 9 bases sitting between them. The germline V gene has CDR1 SGDLS and CDR2 YYNGEE.

The rearrangement links TRBV6-1 to TRBJ1-2; possibly TRBD1 for D (5 bases). V dropped 6 bases and J dropped 3 bases, with 14 bases sitting between them. Germline CDR1 MNHNS, CDR2 SASEGT. This CDR3 is 14 amino acids long. In DNA form, the CDR3 reads TGTGCCAGCAGCGATTCAGACAGACACTATGGCTACACCTTC. Translation gives CASSDSDRHYGYTF.

The V gene is TRBV5-1, the J gene TRBJ2-7; 9 bases agree with TRBD1. Germline trimming cut 1 base from V and 2 bases from J; bases unmatched to any gene: 4. This CDR3 region has 15 residues. From germline, CDR1 is SGHRS and CDR2 YFSETQ. The CDR3 region is CASSLNTGGTYEQYF. In nucleotides, the CDR3 is TGCGCCAGCAGCTTGAACACAGGGGGCACCTACGAGCAGTACTTC.

The chain uses TRBV5-6 and TRBJ2-2, with D possibly matching TRBD1 (5 bases). The CDR3 contains 16 residues. Trimming left V 1 base short and J 2 bases short, with 12 bases between. CDR1 SGHDT and CDR2 YYEEEE come from the germline V gene. CDR3 residues: CASSLWGRHNTGELFF. CDR3 sequence (DNA): TGTGCCAGCAGCTTGTGGGGCAGACATAACACCGGGGAGCTGTTTTTT.

The CDR3, as DNA: TGTGCCAGCAGTGTCTCAGGTCCCCTCAATCAGCCCCAGCATTTT. It specifies CASSVSGPLNQPQHF. The J gene is TRBJ1-5, the V gene TRBV6-1; no firm D call. CDR1 and CDR2 (germline): MNHNS, SASEGT. Trimming took 4 bases from V and 3 from J, leaving 13 bases between them. The CDR3 extends over 15 amino acids.

The chain uses TRBV5-1 and TRBJ2-3; TRBD1 aligns across 7 bases. This CDR3 comprises 14 residues. The germline gives CDR1 SGHRS, CDR2 YFSETQ. V shed 5 bases and J 1 base; nucleotides not matched to a gene: 4. The CDR3 nucleotides are TGCGCCAGCAGACCTACAGGGGGCACAGATACGCAGTATTTT. Its translation is CASRPTGGTDTQYF.

The chain carries TRBV5-4 and TRBJ2-3, with D perhaps TRBD1 (5 bases). This CDR3 region has 16 residues. CDR1 is SGHNT, CDR2 YYREEE, per germline (reference sequence). Trimming cost V 4 bases and J 3 bases, with 18 bases left between them. CDR3 bases: TGTGCCAGCAGCCTGTTCCAGGGCAGGCTAACAGATACGCAGTATTTT. This gives the protein CASSLFQGRLTDTQYF.

This sequence joins TRBV10-1 and TRBJ2-7; D unclear. Germline V gene data show CDR1 as WNHNN and CDR2 as SYGVQD (reference sequence). The CDR3 is made up of 15 amino acids. The V gene lost 1 base and the J gene lost 5 bases, with 15 bases spanning the gap. The chain's CDR3 is CASSELKGLRNEQYF. DNA of the CDR3: TGCGCCAGCAGTGAGTTGAAGGGCCTAAGAAACGAGCAGTACTTC.

This clone was counted only a few times. The chain carries TRBV6-1 and TRBJ2-2; no reliable D call. Germline CDR1 is MNHNS and CDR2 is SASEGT. The V end lost 6 bases, the J end lost 5 bases, and 16 bases lay between the germline ends. This CDR3 comprises 15 residues. DNA for the CDR3: TGTGCCAGCAGCACCGGACCCCCCCTGACCGGGGAGCTGTTTTTT. Its translation: CASSTGPPLTGELFF.

V is TRBV9 and J is TRBJ2-5; 11 bases agree with TRBD2. V was clipped by 2 bases and J by 2 bases; unmatched bases: 5. The germline V gene encodes CDR1 SGDLS and CDR2 YYNGEE. The CDR3 covers 16 residues. The CDR3, as DNA: TGTGCCAGCAGCGTGGGGACTAGCGGAGGTCAAGAGACCCAGTACTTC. This encodes CASSVGTSGGQETQYF. Full variable domain (missing parts from reference TRBV9 and TRBJ2-5): DSGVTQTPKHLITATGQRVTLRCSPRSGDLSVYWYQQSLDQGLQFLIQYYNGEERAKGNILERFSAQQFPDLHSELNLSSLELGDSALYFCASSVGTSGGQETQYFGPGTRLLVL.

This clone was found a few times. V and J are TRBV10-3 and TRBJ1-2; D not certain. This CDR3 has 12 residues. V lost 6 bases, J lost 4 bases, and 9 bases lay in between. Germline assignment: CDR1 ENHRY and CDR2 SYGVKD. CDR3 amino acids: CAIRKDRYGYTF. The CDR3 DNA is TGTGCCATCAGAAAAGATCGCTATGGCTACACCTTC.

V gene TRBV6-5 combines with J gene TRBJ2-7; maybe TRBD2 (6 bases). The V gene lost 6 bases and the J gene lost 7 bases, with 13 bases spanning the gap. The CDR3 is 12 amino acids. Germline lookup yields CDR1 MNHEY and CDR2 SVGAGI. As DNA, the CDR3 is TGTGCCAGCAGCAACGGGGGACGTGAGCAGTACTTC. As protein: CASSNGGREQYF.

The chain combines TRBV28 with TRBJ1-1; no reliable D call. Germline V gives CDR1 MDHEN, CDR2 SYDVKM. V lost 1 base and J lost 4, with 22 bases in between. The CDR3 is 18 residues long. CDR3 in DNA: TGTGCCAGCAGTTTATTGGGTTGGAGCGGGCCTCGGGGCACTGAAGCTTTCTTT. Translating gives CASSLLGWSGPRGTEAFF.

This chain uses TRBV19 with TRBJ2-5, with 10 bases that match TRBD1. From germline, CDR1 is LNHDA and CDR2 SQIVND (reference sequence). The CDR3 consists of 16 residues. Trimming removed 3 bases from V and 3 bases from J; junction bases left unmatched: 7. DNA for the CDR3: TGTGCCAGTAGTATGGGGGTCGGGACAGGGGAAGAGACCCAGTACTTC. This sequence encodes CASSMGVGTGEETQYF.

This clone has a handful of counts. V is TRBV6-1 and J is TRBJ2-7, with D unresolved. The V and J ends lost 1 base and 4 bases respectively, with 8 bases between them. Germline-derived CDR1 and CDR2 are MNHNS and SASEGT. This CDR3 is 13 amino acids long. CDR3 in amino acids: CASSEVSGYEQYF. As DNA, the CDR3 is TGTGCCAGCAGTGAAGTCTCGGGTTACGAGCAGTACTTC.

V and J are TRBV2 and TRBJ2-7, with D tentatively TRBD1 (5 bases). The CDR3 has 12 amino acids. The V gene lost 6 bases and the J gene lost 1 base, with 7 bases spanning the gap. CDR1 and CDR2 from the germline V gene are SNHLY and FYNNEI. CDR3 DNA sequence: TGTGCCAGCAGAAGACAGTCCTACGAGCAGTACTTC. Amino acids: CASRRQSYEQYF.

This clone showed up just a few times. This chain links TRBV6-5 with TRBJ1-2; unclear D gene. CDR3 length: 14 residues. The V and J ends lost 0 bases and 6 bases respectively, with 11 bases between them. From germline, CDR1 is MNHEY and CDR2 SVGAGI. The DNA of the CDR3 is TGTGCCAGCAGTTACTCGATGCTTACGGATGGCTACACCTTC. Its translation is CASSYSMLTDGYTF.

The chain couples TRBV19 to TRBJ1-5; D call uncertain. This CDR3 is 18 amino acids long. Trimming left V 7 bases short and J 2 bases short, with 24 bases between. Per the germline V gene, CDR1 is LNHDA and CDR2 is SQIVND (reference sequence). In DNA, the CDR3 is TGTGCCAGTACCGAGGACCTCTCCCCTTTTAGGGGCAATCAGCCCCAGCATTTT. Its translation: CASTEDLSPFRGNQPQHF.

The chain carries TRBV7-9 and TRBJ1-2; D remains ambiguous. Trimming stripped 2 bases from V and 7 bases from J, with 11 bases between. This CDR3 region has 13 residues. Germline CDR1 and CDR2: SEHNR and FQNEAQ (reference sequence). For the CDR3, the DNA is TGTGCCAGCAGCTTACTGAATACAGCTGGCTACACCTTC. Its translation: CASSLLNTAGYTF.

The rearrangement uses TRBV7-9 and TRBJ2-7; 7 nucleotides line up with TRBD1. The CDR3 consists of 14 residues. CDR1 and CDR2 (germline): SEHNR, FQNEAQ (reference sequence). The V segment lost 5 bases and the J segment 4 bases; nucleotides outside the gene matches: 8. CDR3 sequence (DNA): TGTGCCAGCAGCACCTCGGACAGGCTGTACGAGCAGTACTTC. Protein sequence: CASSTSDRLYEQYF.

The V gene is TRBV2, the J gene TRBJ2-3, with D perhaps matching TRBD1 (6 bases). Germline loops: CDR1 SNHLY, CDR2 FYNNEI. The CDR3 is 15 amino acids. Trimming pared 3 bases from V and 1 base from J, leaving 11 bases between. For the CDR3, the DNA is TGTGCCAGCAGTGAGCAGGGGAGACGCACAGATACGCAGTATTTT. Translating it yields CASSEQGRRTDTQYF. Drawing the rest from reference TRBV2 and TRBJ2-3, the complete variable domain is EPEVTQTPSHQVTQMGQEVILRCVPISNHLYFYWYRQILGQKVEFLVSFYNNEISEKSEIFDDQFSVERPDGSNFTLKIRSTKLEDSAMYFCASSEQGRRTDTQYFGPGTRLTVL.